This TCR beta chain stems from a study of shared clonotypes between healthy human individuals. Whole-study findings and limits: Expectations were that clonotype sharing among donors would be affected by sequencing depth.

The CDR3 has 15 amino acids. The germline V gene encodes CDR1 ENHRY and CDR2 SYGVKD. V dropped 2 bases and J dropped 3; count of bases not matched to a gene: 5. When samples were unsorted, approximately 90 million PBMCs were used for genomic DNA. A remark on this clone: Its target is unknown.

The test was conducted at deep level. Each unsorted PBMC replicate got 300 ng genomic DNA, around 30,000 genomes. Method: immunoSEQ multiplex PCR; TCRdb's copy keeps in-frame clones and lacks some. There are some 470,000 clones in the sample; around 78% occur only once, and roughly 13% lies in the top ten. The sequence derives from a woman aged 40 to 50 in good health. Some clones in this sample may be carry-over from other donors' samples. This chain links TRBV10-3 with TRBJ2-7; 9 bases agree with TRBD2. Input material: PBMCs. The CDR3 spells CAISEPGLASYEQYF. In DNA, the CDR3 is TGTGCCATCAGTGAGCCTGGACTAGCGAGCTACGAGCAGTACTTC.